This is a list of T cell receptor beta chains from one sample in a study of T cell responses to AZD1222 COVID-19 vaccine. TCRdb's copy holds only in-frame clones and misses some; the assay was immunoSEQ multiplex PCR. The repertoire holds around 20,000 clones, roughly 80% seen once, with about 16% in the top ten. The sequencing used peripheral blood, collected 28 days after the second AZD1222 dose. The receptors shown here come from an adult who received the AZD1222 COVID-19 vaccine. The CDR3 runs from the conserved cysteine through the conserved F or W. The D gene is left open where the match is weak. Size tells how often a clone was seen (once, few, many) or the class of an expanded clone, and some rows leave it out.

D	V	size	J	DNA	CDR3
NA	TRBV6-5	NA	TRBJ2-1	TGTGCCAGCAGTTACTCGAACAGTGCGAATGAGCAGTTCTTC	CASSYSNSANEQFF
TRBD2	TRBV7-2	NA	TRBJ2-1	TGTGCCAGCAGCGTGGGACTAGCGGGAGTTCAAAATGAGCAGTTCTTC	CASSVGLAGVQNEQFF
NA	TRBV24-1	NA	TRBJ2-3	TGTGCCACCAGTGACTCTAGGGGGGGGGTTGATACGCAGTATTTT	CATSDSRGGVDTQYF
NA	TRBV25-1	NA	TRBJ2-1	TGTGCCAGCACTCGCGGAAATGAGCAGTTCTTC	CASTRGNEQFF
NA	TRBV7-9	NA	TRBJ2-7	TGTGCCAGCAGCCGGCAGCATTACGAGCAGTACTTC	CASSRQHYEQYF
TRBD1	TRBV30	NA	TRBJ1-1	TGTGCCTGGAGACAAGAGACAGGGTTGAACACTGAAGCTTTCTTT	CAWRQETGLNTEAFF
TRBD1	TRBV7-2	NA	TRBJ1-5	TGTGCCAGCAGCCCCGCCGGGACAGCAAGCAATCAGCCCCAGCATTTT	CASSPAGTASNQPQHF
NA	TRBV18	NA	TRBJ1-1	TGTGCCAGCTCACACGGGGGGCAGAGGGGAACTGAAGCTTTCTTT	CASSHGGQRGTEAFF
TRBD1	TRBV5-6	NA	TRBJ2-7	TGTGCCAGCAGCGACATCCGGGACAGGGGCCGTGAGAGCTCCTACGAGCAGTACTTC	CASSDIRDRGRESSYEQYF
TRBD1	TRBV19	NA	TRBJ1-5	TGTGCCAGTAGTACTCGACAGGGTCCGGAGCCCCAGCATTTT	CASSTRQGPEPQHF
TRBD1	TRBV7-6	few	TRBJ1-1	TGTGCCAGCAGCTTAGCGCGGGGGGACGACAGGGGAGGGAAGGAAGCTTTCTTT	CASSLARGDDRGGKEAFF
NA	TRBV28	few	TRBJ1-2	TGTGCCAGCAGTTTAATGTTCAGGTACTATGGCTACACCTTC	CASSLMFRYYGYTF
NA	TRBV28	NA	TRBJ1-2	TGTGCCAGCAGTTTAGACTTGGGGAGCTACACCTTC	CASSLDLGSYTF
NA	TRBV6-2/TRBV6-3	NA	TRBJ2-6	TGTGCCAGCAGTCCGGGGCGTTTTGGGGCCAACGTCCTGACTTTC	CASSPGRFGANVLTF
TRBD1	TRBV30	NA	TRBJ2-2	TGTGCCTGGAGTGTCCGACAGGGGGCAGGAGGGGAGCTGTTTTTT	CAWSVRQGAGGELFF
NA	TRBV6-5	NA	TRBJ1-4	TGTGCCAGCTCGGGGCATAGCGAGTCTAATGAAAAACTGTTTTTT	CASSGHSESNEKLFF
NA	TRBV2	few	TRBJ1-4	TGTGCCAGCAGTGGAGGGTCAGGGCCAGGTGAAAAACTGTTTTTT	CASSGGSGPGEKLFF
NA	TRBV11-2	NA	TRBJ2-1	TGTGCCAGCAGCTTAGACAGCCCCGGGAATGAGCAGTTCTTC	CASSLDSPGNEQFF
TRBD2	TRBV2	NA	TRBJ2-1	TGTGCCAGCACTAGAAGCGGGACCTACAATGAGCAGTTCTTC	CASTRSGTYNEQFF
NA	TRBV11-3	NA	TRBJ2-1	TGTGCCAGCAGCTTAGTGACCGGGGGAGAGCAGTTCTTC	CASSLVTGGEQFF
NA	TRBV5-1	NA	TRBJ2-7	TGCGCCAGCAGCCTGGTGGCAGGCGGCGAGCAGTACTTC	CASSLVAGGEQYF
NA	TRBV2	NA	TRBJ1-2	TGTGCCAGCAGTGAAAGATCAGGGAACTATGGCTACACCTTC	CASSERSGNYGYTF
NA	TRBV4-2	NA	TRBJ2-2	TGTGCCAGCAGCCAGGAAAAGGGAAACGGGGAGCTGTTTTTT	CASSQEKGNGELFF
TRBD1	TRBV5-4	NA	TRBJ1-2	TGTGCCAGCAGCTCCCGGGACAGGGCCTTCGGTGGCTACACCTTC	CASSSRDRAFGGYTF
NA	TRBV2	NA	TRBJ2-3	TGTGCCAGCGGGTTCCGGAAGACGGATACGCAGTATTTT	CASGFRKTDTQYF
NA	TRBV6-5	NA	TRBJ1-5	TGTGCCAGCAGGGCCAGGAAGGCCTTTGATCCCCAGCATTTT	CASRARKAFDPQHF
NA	TRBV5-1	once	TRBJ2-1	TGCGCCAGCAGCTTGGGACCCGCGCTGGACAATGAGCAGTTCTTC	CASSLGPALDNEQFF
NA	TRBV10-3	NA	TRBJ1-1	TGTGCCACCAAAAAACGGGAAGGTGACACTGAAGCTTTCTTT	CATKKREGDTEAFF
TRBD1	TRBV7-8	NA	TRBJ2-7	TGTGCCAGCAGCCTACTCGACAGGGGGAGGTTTTACGAGCAGTACTTC	CASSLLDRGRFYEQYF
NA	TRBV9	NA	TRBJ2-2	TGTGCCAGCAGCGTACGTTCGAACACCGGGGAGCTGTTTTTT	CASSVRSNTGELFF
NA	TRBV6-5	NA	TRBJ1-1	TGTGCCAGCAGTATGGGGAGGAACACTGAAGCTTTCTTT	CASSMGRNTEAFF
TRBD1	TRBV5-8	NA	TRBJ1-6	TGTGCCAGCAGTTGGGACAGGGGGCTGAATTCACCCCTCCACTTT	CASSWDRGLNSPLHF
NA	TRBV11-1	NA	TRBJ1-4	TGTGCCAGCAGCACCCGGGACCAGACTAATGAAAAACTGTTTTTT	CASSTRDQTNEKLFF
NA	TRBV4-2	NA	TRBJ1-2	TGTGCCAGCAGCCGCCCAGCGGAGATCTATGGCTACACCTTC	CASSRPAEIYGYTF
TRBD1	TRBV6-5	NA	TRBJ1-4	TGTGCCAGCAGTAGACAGGGGGCTTTAGGTGAAAAACTGTTTTTT	CASSRQGALGEKLFF
TRBD1	TRBV6-5	NA	TRBJ2-2	TGTGCCAGCAGTTCACAGGGGGCGATCGACACCGGGGAGCTGTTTTTT	CASSSQGAIDTGELFF
NA	TRBV30	NA	TRBJ1-2	TGTGCCTGGAGTGGGAACGGGGTAGATGGCTACACCTTC	CAWSGNGVDGYTF
NA	TRBV30	NA	TRBJ2-5	TGTGCCTGGACCCTATCAAGGGAGACCCAGTACTTC	CAWTLSRETQYF
NA	TRBV4-2	NA	TRBJ2-7	TGTGCCAGCAGCCAATCCCAGGGACTTGGCCCCTACGAGCAGTACTTC	CASSQSQGLGPYEQYF
TRBD2	TRBV5-1	NA	TRBJ2-1	TGCGCCAGCAGCTTGATTAGCGGGATCAATGAGCAGTTCTTC	CASSLISGINEQFF
NA	TRBV5-4	NA	TRBJ1-4	TGTGCCAGCAGCTTGGGTTCAACCCCAACTAATGAAAAACTGTTTTTT	CASSLGSTPTNEKLFF
NA	TRBV21-1	NA	TRBJ1-4	TGTGCCAGCAGCGGGGGCGAGGGGCGGGTTAATGAAAAACTGTTTTTT	CASSGGEGRVNEKLFF
NA	TRBV10-3	once	TRBJ2-2	TGTGCCATCAGTGGCCAGGCGATCCCCACCGGGGAGCTGTTTTTT	CAISGQAIPTGELFF
NA	TRBV28	NA	TRBJ1-1	TGTGCCAGCAGTTTGGTGGACACTGAAGCTTTCTTT	CASSLVDTEAFF
TRBD1	TRBV11-2	NA	TRBJ1-2	TGTGCCAGCAGCGAAGGGACAGGGGCTCACTATGGCTACACCTTC	CASSEGTGAHYGYTF
NA	TRBV6-5	NA	TRBJ1-1	TGTGCCAGCAGTTCCCCAGGGGCCGAAGCTTTCTTT	CASSSPGAEAFF
TRBD2	TRBV28	NA	TRBJ2-1	TGTGCCAGCACTCCTAGCGGGAACTACAATGAGCAGTTCTTC	CASTPSGNYNEQFF
TRBD2	TRBV2	NA	TRBJ2-7	TGTGCCAGCACCCGGCTAGCGGGAGGGCCTCAGCAGTACTTC	CASTRLAGGPQQYF
NA	TRBV7-8	few	TRBJ1-2	TGTGCCAGCAGCTCCTCCCGGGGGGGAGGCTATGGCTACACCTTC	CASSSSRGGGYGYTF
NA	TRBV30	NA	TRBJ1-1	TGTGCCTGGGACCGGGTGATGAACACTGAAGCTTTCTTT	CAWDRVMNTEAFF
TRBD2	TRBV6-5	NA	TRBJ2-7	TGTGCCAGCAGGCCCGGACTAGCGGGCACCTACGAGCAGTACTTC	CASRPGLAGTYEQYF
NA	TRBV29-1	NA	TRBJ2-2	TGCAGCGTTGCTCCGGGACACTCGAACACCGGGGAGCTGTTTTTT	CSVAPGHSNTGELFF
NA	TRBV14	NA	TRBJ2-3	TGTGCCAGCAGCCGAAACAGGGCCGGAGCAGATACGCAGTATTTT	CASSRNRAGADTQYF
NA	TRBV7-8	NA	TRBJ2-7	TGTGCCAGCAGCTTAGCGGGCTCAGGGTCCTACGAGCAGTACTTC	CASSLAGSGSYEQYF
NA	TRBV19	NA	TRBJ1-3	TGTGCCAGTAGTATGCCCCTCGGGGGCTCCGGAAACACCATATATTTT	CASSMPLGGSGNTIYF
NA	TRBV13	NA	TRBJ2-1	TGTGCCAGCAGCTCGGCTGGGGCTCCAATAATGCAGTTCTTC	CASSSAGAPIMQFF
NA	TRBV5-6	few	TRBJ1-6	TGTGCCAGCAGCTTGGAGCATCGCTATAATTCACCCCTCCACTTT	CASSLEHRYNSPLHF
NA	TRBV4-1	NA	TRBJ1-1	TGCGCCAGCAGCCACGGAGGGTACGGGAAGAACACTGAAGCTTTCTTT	CASSHGGYGKNTEAFF
TRBD2	TRBV18	NA	TRBJ2-1	TGTGCCAGCTCACCACAGCCGGGGGGGGTGAATGAGCAGTTCTTC	CASSPQPGGVNEQFF
NA	TRBV4-1	NA	TRBJ2-3	TGCGCCAGCAGCCAAGAAGCCCGTGGGAGCGCAGGTAGCACAGATACGCAGTATTTT	CASSQEARGSAGSTDTQYF